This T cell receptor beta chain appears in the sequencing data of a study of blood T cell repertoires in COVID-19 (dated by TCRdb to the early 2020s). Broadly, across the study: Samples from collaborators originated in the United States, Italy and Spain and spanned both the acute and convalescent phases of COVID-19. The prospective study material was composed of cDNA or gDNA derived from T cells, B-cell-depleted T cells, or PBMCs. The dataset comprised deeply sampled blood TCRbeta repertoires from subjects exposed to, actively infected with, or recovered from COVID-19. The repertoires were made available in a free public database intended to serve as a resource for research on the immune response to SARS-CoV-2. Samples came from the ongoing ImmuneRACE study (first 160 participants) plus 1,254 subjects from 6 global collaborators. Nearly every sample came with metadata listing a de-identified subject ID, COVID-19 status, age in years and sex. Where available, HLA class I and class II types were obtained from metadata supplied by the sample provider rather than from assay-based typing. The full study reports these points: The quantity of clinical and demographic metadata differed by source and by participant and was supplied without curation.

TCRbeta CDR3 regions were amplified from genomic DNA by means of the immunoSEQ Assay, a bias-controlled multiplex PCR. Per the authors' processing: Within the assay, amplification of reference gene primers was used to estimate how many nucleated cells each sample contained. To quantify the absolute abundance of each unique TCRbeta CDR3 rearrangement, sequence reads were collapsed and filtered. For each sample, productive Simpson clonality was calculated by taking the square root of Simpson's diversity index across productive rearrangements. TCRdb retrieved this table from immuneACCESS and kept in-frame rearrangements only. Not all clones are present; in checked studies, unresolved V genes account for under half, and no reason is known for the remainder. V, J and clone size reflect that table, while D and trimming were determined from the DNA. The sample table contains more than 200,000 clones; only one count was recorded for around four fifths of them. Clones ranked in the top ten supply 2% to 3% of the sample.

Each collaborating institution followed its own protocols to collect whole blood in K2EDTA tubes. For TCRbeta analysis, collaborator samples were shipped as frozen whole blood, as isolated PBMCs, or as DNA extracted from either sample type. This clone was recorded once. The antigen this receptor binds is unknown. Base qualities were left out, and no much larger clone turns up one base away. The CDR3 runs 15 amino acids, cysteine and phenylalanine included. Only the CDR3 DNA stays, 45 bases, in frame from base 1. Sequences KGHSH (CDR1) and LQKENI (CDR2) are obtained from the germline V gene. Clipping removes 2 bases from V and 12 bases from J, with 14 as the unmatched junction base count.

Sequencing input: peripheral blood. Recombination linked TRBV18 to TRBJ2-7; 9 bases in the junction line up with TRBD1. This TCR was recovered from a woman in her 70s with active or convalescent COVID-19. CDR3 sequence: CASSPSSDRGTGMYF. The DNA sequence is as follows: TGTGCCAGCTCACCAAGTTCGGACAGGGGAACGGGCATGTACTTC. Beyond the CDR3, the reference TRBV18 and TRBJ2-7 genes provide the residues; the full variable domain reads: NAGVMQNPRHLVRRRGQEARLRCSPMKGHSHVYWYRQLPEEGLKFMVYLQKENIIDESGMPKERFSAEFPKEGPSILRIQQVVRGDSAAYFCASSPSSDRGTGMYFGPGTRLTVT.